Sequencing of this TCR beta chain was carried out in a study of T cells in Graves' hyperthyroidism and ophthalmopathy (dated by TCRdb to about 2019). The study in broad terms: Peripheral blood was sampled at the time of initial diagnosis, prior to any treatment. To identify TCR V-J signatures that set the groups apart, the researchers used a discovery cohort of 95 to 100 patients, made up of 43 with Graves' ophthalmopathy and 57 with stable Graves' hyperthyroidism. Prospective prediction of ophthalmopathy was tested in an independent validation cohort consisting of roughly 19 hyperthyroidism patients and approximately 16 patients who later progressed to ophthalmopathy. The approximately 97 discovery patients were randomly divided into training and test sets at a 7:3 ratio. Thyroid tissue and blood T-cell repertoires from more than five Graves' hyperthyroidism patients were also compared in the study. After sampling, hyperthyroidism patients received methimazole starting at 30 mg daily, and ophthalmopathy patients received high-dose intravenous methylprednisolone. According to the paper, TCR Vbeta CDR3 sequencing was carried out on 135 peripheral blood samples, which came from over 40 ophthalmopathy, around 74 hyperthyroidism and approximately 17 progressor patients.

Details on this clonotype: Its cognate antigen has yet to be identified. A much larger clone is a single base away; this may be a read error. As the CDR3 is not closed by the conserved phenylalanine or tryptophan, this likely results from a read error.

Graves' hyperthyroidism was defined as stable when no progression to ophthalmopathy occurred over 18 months of follow-up. Hyperthyroidism patients were aged 18 to 65 years and newly diagnosed, with disease duration of less than 2 months. Patients with uncontrolled infections, other autoimmune diseases, pregnancy or lactation were excluded. Clinical symptoms, serum thyroxine and TRAb, thyroid ultrasound, and orbital computed tomography formed the basis for the diagnoses. PBMCs were isolated from around 10 ml of fresh peripheral blood by Ficoll-Paque density gradient centrifugation. Total RNA was extracted using Trizol reagent, and RNA quality was assessed on an Agilent 2100 Bioanalyzer. What the research found in general, with its limitations: In validation, progression to ophthalmopathy was predicted by the model with 70.59% sensitivity and approximately 78% specificity, a median of approximately 6.5 months before onset. Sample size was not statistically predetermined, and blinding of investigators to group allocation was not performed. Most expanded thyroid clonotypes (frequency above 0.001) were also detected in blood, a finding suggesting that blood repertoires may reflect thyroid immune responses. In cross-validation, a model built on a 13 V-J signature told ophthalmopathy apart from stable hyperthyroidism with less than 90% sensitivity and approximately 84% specificity, and in testing the same model reached 80%/75%.

Amplification of TCR beta CDR3 regions was carried out from RNA transcripts. For the first round of RT-PCR on the TCR CDR3, the HTBI primer set was used together with the Qiagen OneStep RT-PCR kit. The libraries were constructed in a second round of multiplex PCR and then size-selected and purified. Libraries were sequenced paired-end with 100 bp reads on an Illumina HiSeq2000. Processing in the source paper ran as follows. SOAPnuke was used to process the raw data, removing reads that contained adapters or uncalled bases, had a mean Phred below 15, or lacked an exact match to the constant primer or identifier. High-quality paired reads were merged with COPE v1.2.5, and unique nucleotide sequences were defined as clonotypes. Clonotypes were aligned to IMGT TRBV, TRBD and TRBJ reference segments using MiTCR v1.1. Analysis was restricted to V-J combinations with a frequency above 0.0001, which covered just over 98% of repertoires. A TCS score was defined as the ratio between F50 (clonal expansion) and ExV (chaos), using BLOSUM62-based TCRdist between CDR3 peptides within each V-J. Welch's t-statistics and random forest reduced roughly 500 V-J features to roughly 13, which were used in a naive Bayes classifier (R e1071). TCRdb trimmed the raw reads at Q25, called clones with MiXCR and kept productive beta chains. Rows are unified per CDR3 protein, each entry keeping the most common DNA and genes. Here the V and J calls rest on TCRdb's processing, not on the authors' analysis. For this sample the table gives more than 550,000 distinct CDR3 sequences, of which approximately 15% were detected only once. The ten most abundant clones make up roughly 15% of the sample.

Reading the germline V gene (reference sequence) gives CDR1 SEHNR and CDR2 FQNEAQ. Trimming costs V 6 bases and J 0 bases, and their ends lie 9 bases apart. The CDR3 is made up of 14 amino acids, end residues included. Solely the CDR3 DNA is kept, with 42 bases framed from the first base. Sequenced: blood. The clonotype was recovered from a man aged 50 or older with Graves' hyperthyroidism. The sequence links TRBV7-9 to TRBJ1-3, and TRBD1 may be the D gene, going by 5 matching bases. The CDR3 here reads CASSDSNSGNTIYV. Here is the DNA: TGTGCCAGCAGTGACAGTAACTCTGGAAACACCATATATGTT.